The entry below gives a single TCR beta chain sequence along with its context. This CDR3 region has 13 residues. CDR1 and CDR2 from the germline V gene are SGHDN and FVKESK. The germline V and J ends were trimmed by 1 base and 2 bases, with 5 bases remaining between them. Measured with immunoSEQ multiplex PCR; TCRdb has only the in-frame clones, and not every one. The sample contains 25,000 to 35,000 clones, about 91% of which appear only once. This specimen belongs to a study of T cells in tuberculosis. Time point indicated: new active TB diagnosis, blood taken before or within 7 days of starting treatment.

This specimen was PBMCs, taken at tuberculosis diagnosis. This chain uses TRBV14 with TRBJ1-2; D may be TRBD1 (5 bases). The source is an adult with tuberculosis. Some clones in this sample may be carry-over from other donors' samples. The DNA of the CDR3 is TGTGCCAGCAGCCAAGGGACAAACTATGGCTACACCTTC. Translated, it gives CASSQGTNYGYTF.